This T cell receptor beta chain is from a study of memory CD4+ T cells and cytomegalovirus serostatus. On the study more broadly: Healthy Belgian adult donors included about 10 CMV-positive and some 24 CMV-negative people.

This clone was seen only once. Its cognate antigen is unknown. Relative to the germline gene, one junction end is altered; a read error may explain this. The sort gate was single viable CD3+CD4+CD8-CD45RO+ cells for memory CD4+ T cells. The CDR3 loop spans 14 amino acids. Germline values: CDR1 MDHEN, CDR2 SYDVKM. General study results and limits: The CMV-associated TCR signature appears largely within the CD4+ memory repertoire.

Clones were sequenced by immunoSEQ multiplex PCR, and TCRdb holds only the in-frame ones, with some missing. Of roughly 64,000 clones listed, 70% to 80% were seen once; the top ten hold 0.88%. Sequencing was performed on memory CD4+ T cells from blood. This TCR was recovered from an adult in good health and CMV-seronegative. The rearrangement uses TRBV28 and TRBJ2-5; the D gene could be TRBD1 or TRBD2 (5 bases each). CDR3 sequence reads: CASIRDRRQGTQYF. CDR3 DNA: TGTGCCAGCATCCGGGACCGCCGCCAAGGGACCCAGTACTTC.